The 29 T cell receptor beta chains given below trace back to one sample, sequenced in a study of PD-1 blockade in classical Hodgkin lymphoma. The patients all showed relapse after autologous stem cell transplantation, while their brentuximab vedotin exposure varied. TCRdb keeps only in-frame clones here, not all; method: immunoSEQ multiplex PCR. The table has some 20,000 clones, roughly 77% seen once; the top ten hold roughly a sixth. The sequencing used peripheral blood mononuclear cells (PBMCs), collected before the second cycle of nivolumab. The receptors were sampled from a human donor with classical Hodgkin lymphoma.

This rearrangement joins TRBV7-8 to TRBJ2-5, with D possibly TRBD2 on 8 matching bases. The germline V and J ends were trimmed by 4 bases and 4 bases, with 19 bases remaining between them. CDR1 is SGHVS, CDR2 FQNEAQ, per germline. This CDR3 comprises 16 residues. Written as DNA, the CDR3 is TGTGCCAGCAGCTACCTAGCGGGCCAGGGGGGAGAGACCCAGTACTTC. This encodes CASSYLAGQGGETQYF.

In this sample, this clone is medium-sized. The chain combines TRBV4-1 with TRBJ2-7; 7 nucleotides line up with TRBD1. This CDR3 spans 14 amino acids. V was clipped by 3 bases and J by 6 bases; unmatched bases: 8. CDR1 MGHRA and CDR2 YSYEKL come from the germline V gene. DNA for the CDR3: TGCGCCAGCAGCCACCCGGAGACAGGGCCCGAGCAGTACTTC. Its translation: CASSHPETGPEQYF.

J is TRBJ2-3 and V is TRBV6-5; 10 bases are a match to TRBD2. CDR1 is MNHEY and CDR2 is SVGAGI in the germline V gene. The CDR3 is 15 residues long. The J segment lost 4 bases and the V segment lost 5 bases, leaving 6 bases of the junction unmatched. The CDR3 loop reads CASSVLAGGSDTQYF. In DNA, the CDR3 is TGTGCCAGCAGTGTATTAGCGGGAGGATCAGATACGCAGTATTTT.

This chain links TRBV4-1 with TRBJ2-2, with D perhaps TRBD2 (7 bases). V lost 0 bases and J 1 base, leaving 12 bases between the germline ends. Germline V lookup: CDR1 MGHRA, CDR2 YSYEKL. CDR3 length equals 17 residues. The CDR3, as DNA: TGCGCCAGCAGCCAAGAATGGCGGGGGCGGAACACCGGGGAGCTGTTTTTT. Encoded protein: CASSQEWRGRNTGELFF.

This chain uses TRBV10-3 with TRBJ1-2, with TRBD1 matching 7 bases. The length of the CDR3 is 12 residues. Germline lookup yields CDR1 ENHRY and CDR2 SYGVKD. The J segment lost 5 bases and the V segment lost 4 bases, leaving 1 base of the junction unmatched. The chain's CDR3 is CAISARGYGYTF. In DNA, the CDR3 is TGTGCCATCAGTGCCAGGGGGTATGGCTACACCTTC.

The gene calls are TRBV7-2 and TRBJ1-5; D is ambiguous. This CDR3 is 15 amino acids long. V dropped 1 base and J dropped 7 bases, with 14 bases sitting between them. The V gene's germline CDR1 is SGHTA and CDR2 FQGNSA. The CDR3 region is CASSLGRWEGQPQHF. CDR3 nucleotide sequence: TGTGCCAGCAGCTTAGGGCGTTGGGAAGGACAGCCCCAGCATTTT. Filled out from reference TRBV7-2 and TRBJ1-5, the complete variable domain reads GAGVSQSPSNKVTEKGKDVELRCDPISGHTALYWYRQSLGQGLEFLIYFQGNSAPDKSGLPSDRFSAERTGGSVSTLTIQRTQQEDSAVYLCASSLGRWEGQPQHFGDGTRLSIL.

This sequence joins TRBV6-6 and TRBJ2-3; the D is unclear. The CDR3 runs to 14 residues. V was shortened by 3 bases and J by 4 bases, with 11 bases between the two germline ends. In germline, CDR1 is MNHNY, CDR2 SVGAGI (reference sequence). The CDR3 DNA reads as TGTGCCAGCAGTTATGGGCAGAATTCAGATACGCAGTATTTT. It yields the protein CASSYGQNSDTQYF.

The CDR3 DNA sequence: TGTGCCAGCAGCTTAGGGGGGGCTCAGCCCCAGCATTTT. It translates to CASSLGGAQPQHF. The chain recombines TRBV7-9 with TRBJ1-5, with D tentatively TRBD1 (6 bases). Germline CDR1 SEHNR, CDR2 FQNEAQ (reference sequence). This CDR3 is built from 13 residues. Trimming removed 1 base from V and 6 bases from J, with 7 bases in between.

The chain joins TRBV28 to TRBJ2-5; 9 nucleotides agree with TRBD2. Germline CDR1 is MDHEN and CDR2 is SYDVKM. With 3 bases clipped from V and 3 bases from J, the junction kept 8 bases outside the gene matches. The CDR3 length is 16 residues. Written as DNA, the CDR3 is TGTGCCAGCAGTTTTCTGGCGGGGGGGCTGGAAGAGACCCAGTACTTC. Translating gives CASSFLAGGLEETQYF.

The chain carries TRBV10-2 and TRBJ1-5; TRBD1 is a possible D gene (5 bases). Germline V gene data show CDR1 as WSHSY and CDR2 as SAAADI. Trimming pared 7 bases from V and 2 bases from J, leaving 12 bases between. CDR3 size: 14 residues. Here the CDR3 DNA reads TGCGCCAGCACCGGAGGACACGGCAATCAGCCCCAGCATTTT. Translation gives CASTGGHGNQPQHF.

CDR3: CAIVPGPGELFF. The CDR3 region has the DNA TGTGCCATCGTGCCGGGGCCCGGGGAGCTGTTTTTT. This chain joins TRBV27 and TRBJ2-2, with D perhaps matching TRBD1 or TRBD2 (5 bases each). Trimming left V 10 bases short and J 6 bases short, with 12 bases between. Germline V CDR1 and CDR2: MNHEY, SMNVEV (reference sequence). CDR3 length: 12 amino acids.

The rearrangement joins TRBV7-2 to TRBJ2-1; 9 nucleotides agree with TRBD2. The V gene end was trimmed by 2 bases and the J gene end by 6 bases; junction bases not matched to a gene: 11. This CDR3 region has 17 residues. Germline CDR1 SGHTA, CDR2 FQGNSA. This CDR3 reads CASSLNQRAGGPNEQFF. The CDR3 nucleotides read TGTGCCAGCAGCTTAAATCAACGCGCGGGAGGGCCCAATGAGCAGTTCTTC. Full variable domain (rest looked up from reference TRBV7-2 and TRBJ2-1): GAGVSQSPSNKVTEKGKDVELRCDPISGHTALYWYRQSLGQGLEFLIYFQGNSAPDKSGLPSDRFSAERTGGSVSTLTIQRTQQEDSAVYLCASSLNQRAGGPNEQFFGPGTRLTVL.

This sequence joins TRBV19 and TRBJ1-6; D call uncertain. V was pared by 3 bases and J by 12 bases, with 12 bases between. There are 13 residues in the CDR3. The germline gives CDR1 LNHDA, CDR2 SQIVND (reference sequence). CDR3 loop: CASSIGDTGPLHF. For the CDR3, the DNA is TGTGCCAGTAGTATCGGCGACACGGGACCCCTCCACTTT.

The rearrangement links TRBV6-6 to TRBJ2-7, with a possible D match to TRBD1 (5 bases). The V and J ends lost 0 bases and 4 bases respectively, with 10 bases between them. The CDR3 has 14 amino acids. Germline lookup yields CDR1 MNHNY and CDR2 SVGAGI (reference sequence). The CDR3 is CASSYSTREYEQYF. The CDR3 DNA is TGTGCCAGCAGTTACTCGACCAGGGAATACGAGCAGTACTTC.

The V gene is TRBV7-8, the J gene TRBJ1-6; D remains ambiguous. V shed 1 base and J shed 7 bases, with 8 bases lying between them. The CDR3 runs to 14 residues. Germline loops: CDR1 SGHVS, CDR2 FQNEAQ. CDR3 protein: CASSLEGRNSPLHF. In nucleotides, the CDR3 is TGTGCCAGCAGCTTAGAAGGCAGGAATTCACCCCTCCACTTT.

V is TRBV11-2 and J is TRBJ2-5; no clear D. The CDR3 is made up of 16 amino acids. With 5 bases removed from V and 1 base from J, the gap between germline ends came to 17 bases. Germline V CDR1 and CDR2: SGHAT, FQNNGV. The CDR3 coding sequence is TGTGCCAGCAGCCCTCGTACGGCCCCTGTCCAAGAGACCCAGTACTTC. It yields the protein CASSPRTAPVQETQYF. Complete variable domain (other parts from reference TRBV11-2 and TRBJ2-5): EAGVAQSPRYKIIEKRQSVAFWCNPISGHATLYWYQQILGQGPKLLIQFQNNGVVDDSQLPKDRFSAERLKGVDSTLKIQPAKLEDSAVYLCASSPRTAPVQETQYFGPGTRLLVL.

The chain recombines TRBV7-9 with TRBJ1-4; D remains ambiguous. The CDR3 has 15 residues. The V and J ends lost 1 base and 5 bases respectively, with 11 bases between them. The V gene's germline CDR1 is SEHNR and CDR2 FQNEAQ (reference sequence). The CDR3 region is CASSLGSLGNEKLFF. The CDR3 bases are TGTGCCAGCAGCTTAGGCTCGCTAGGGAATGAAAAACTGTTTTTT.

This chain links TRBV30 with TRBJ2-7; the match to TRBD1 covers 9 bases. The V segment lost 6 bases and the J segment 3 bases; nucleotides outside the gene matches: 6. CDR1 and CDR2 from the germline V gene are GTSNPN and SVGIG (reference sequence). The CDR3 loop spans 13 amino acids. CDR3: CACTGTGRYEQYF. CDR3 coding DNA: TGTGCCTGTACCGGGACAGGGCGCTACGAGCAGTACTTC. Complete variable domain (other parts from reference TRBV30 and TRBJ2-7): SQTIHQWPATLVQPVGSPLSLECTVEGTSNPNLYWYRQAAGRGLQLLFYSVGIGQISSEVPQNLSASRPQDRQFILSSKKLLLSDSGFYLCACTGTGRYEQYFGPGTRLTVT.

This chain links TRBV7-9 with TRBJ2-3; 7 positions agree with TRBD1. V was clipped by 7 bases and J by 1 base; unmatched bases: 11. Germline CDR1 is SEHNR and CDR2 is FQNEAQ (reference sequence). The CDR3 contains 16 residues. The DNA of the CDR3 is TGTGCCAGCATCCTAGGTGAGGGGGCCGGCACAGATACGCAGTATTTT. Protein product: CASILGEGAGTDTQYF.

This sequence joins TRBV4-3 and TRBJ1-2; no clear D. The CDR3 has 16 amino acids. Germline V CDR1 and CDR2: LGHNA, YSLEER. Trimming cost V 1 base and J 0 bases, with 12 bases left between them. The DNA for the CDR3 is TGCGCCAGCAGCCAAGCTGCACGGAACGCTAACTATGGCTACACCTTC. As protein: CASSQAARNANYGYTF.

This clone was detected a few times. V is TRBV2 and J is TRBJ1-5; the match to TRBD1 covers 7 bases. Germline CDR1 SNHLY, CDR2 FYNNEI. The CDR3 sequence is 15 residues long. Trimming removed 1 base from V and 7 bases from J; junction bases left unmatched: 7. The CDR3 DNA sequence: TGTGCCAGCAGTGAAGGAAAGGGGGCCCGACAGCCCCAGCATTTT. Encoded protein: CASSEGKGARQPQHF.

V gene TRBV19 combines with J gene TRBJ2-3, with 9 bases identical to TRBD1. This CDR3 is 15 amino acids long. V was pared by 10 bases and J by 3 bases, with 11 bases of the junction left unmatched. The germline V gene encodes CDR1 LNHDA and CDR2 SQIVND (reference sequence). Here the CDR3 DNA reads TGTGCCACAAAAACAGGGACAGGGATAACAGATACGCAGTATTTT. Translated, it gives CATKTGTGITDTQYF.

The sample holds a few counts of this clone. The chain couples TRBV6-5 to TRBJ2-5; 7 bases agree with TRBD2. The CDR3 runs to 15 residues. After removal of 0 bases from V and 7 bases from J, the junction contained 8 bases not matched to a gene. The germline V gene has CDR1 MNHEY and CDR2 SVGAGI. CDR3: CASSYSPGLAGTQYF. In nucleotides, the CDR3 is TGTGCCAGCAGTTACTCGCCAGGTTTAGCGGGGACCCAGTACTTC.

V and J are TRBV10-3 and TRBJ2-7; D not resolved. The CDR3 is 13 residues long. Trimming shortened V by 0 bases and J by 6 bases, and 9 bases separated the two germline ends. Germline V gene data show CDR1 as ENHRY and CDR2 as SYGVKD. CDR3 protein: CAISESGWGEQYV. The CDR3 region has the DNA TGTGCCATCAGTGAGTCGGGTTGGGGCGAGCAGTACGTC.

By its share, this clone is medium-sized (0.01 to 0.1%). This chain joins TRBV4-3 and TRBJ1-6, with 7 bases fitting TRBD1. The V segment lost 9 bases and the J segment 10 bases; nucleotides outside the gene matches: 12. The CDR3 runs 14 residues. Germline lookup yields CDR1 LGHNA and CDR2 YSLEER. The CDR3 nucleotides are TGCGCCAGTGCTCCAGGGGGTCTAATGTCACCCCTCCACTTT. It yields the protein CASAPGGLMSPLHF.

The chain recombines TRBV6-4 with TRBJ2-3, with 9 bases identical to TRBD1. The V gene's germline CDR1 is MRHNA and CDR2 SNTAGT. V dropped 7 bases and J dropped 1; count of bases not matched to a gene: 3. The CDR3 has 14 amino acids. The CDR3 loop reads CASTWDRGTDTQYF. CDR3 in DNA: TGTGCCAGCACCTGGGACAGGGGCACAGATACGCAGTATTTT.

A single count supports this clone. This rearrangement joins TRBV5-4 to TRBJ1-1; D may be TRBD1 (5 bases). The CDR3 spans 13 residues. Germline V gene lookup returns CDR1 SGHNT and CDR2 YYREEE (reference sequence). The V and J ends lost 5 bases and 3 bases respectively, with 11 bases between them. CDR3: CASRRGEDTEAFF. CDR3 bases: TGTGCCAGCAGACGGGGGGAGGACACTGAAGCTTTCTTT.

The chain is built from TRBV6-5 and TRBJ2-1, with unresolved D. Deletions cut 5 bases from V and 2 bases from J, with 1 base between. Germline V gene lookup returns CDR1 MNHEY and CDR2 SVGAGI. This CDR3 comprises 11 residues. Written as DNA, the CDR3 is TGTGCCAGCAGTACCTACAATGAGCAGTTCTTC. Translating it yields CASSTYNEQFF.

This clone showed up just a few times. This chain links TRBV18 with TRBJ2-7; D remains ambiguous. V gave up 3 bases and J gave up 4 bases, with 10 bases separating them. The germline V gene encodes CDR1 KGHSH and CDR2 LQKENI. CDR3 length: 13 amino acids. The CDR3 bases are TGTGCCAGCTCACCCGGGTTATGGTACGAGCAGTACGTC. Translation: CASSPGLWYEQYV.